This T cell receptor beta chain was recovered during a study of blood T cell repertoires in COVID-19 (dated by TCRdb to the early 2020s). Notes on the research overall: Collaborator samples came from the United States, Italy and Spain and covered acute and convalescent phases of COVID-19. The material from the prospective study consisted of cDNA or gDNA derived from T cells, B-cell-depleted T cells, or PBMCs. Deeply sampled blood TCRbeta repertoires from subjects exposed to, actively infected with, or recovered from COVID-19 were included in the dataset. The repertoires were made available in a free public database intended to serve as a resource for research on the immune response to SARS-CoV-2. Samples were obtained from the ongoing ImmuneRACE study (first 160 participants) and from over 1,000 subjects provided by 6 global collaborators. A de-identified subject ID, COVID-19 status, age in years and sex were almost always included in the sample metadata. Where available, HLA class I and class II types were taken from metadata supplied by the sample provider and were not determined by assay-based typing. What the authors observed across the whole study: The quantity of clinical and demographic metadata differed by source and by participant and was supplied without curation.

Whole blood was collected in K2EDTA tubes by collaborating institutions according to the institutions' own protocols. For TCRbeta analysis, collaborator samples were shipped as frozen whole blood, as isolated PBMCs, or as DNA extracted from either sample type. Turning to this clone: Its target antigen remains unknown. No much larger clone is present one base from it, and per-base qualities are unavailable.

TCRbeta CDR3 regions were amplified from genomic DNA using the immunoSEQ Assay, a bias-controlled multiplex PCR. On the authors' methods: The number of nucleated cells in each sample was estimated from the amplification of reference gene primers within the assay. To quantify the absolute abundance of each unique TCRbeta CDR3 rearrangement, sequence reads were collapsed and filtered. Productive Simpson clonality was computed per sample as the square root of Simpson's diversity index over productive rearrangements. TCRdb's version of the immuneACCESS table is confined to in-frame rearrangements and falls short of the full clone set. An unresolved V gene accounts for under half of the shortfall where checked; the remainder is of unknown origin. V and J calls and clone size are copied from that table; D and trimming were computed from the DNA. Here the sample has fewer than 250,000 clones; 70% to 90% occur a single time. Jointly, the top ten make up around 0.98% of the sample.

From the cysteine up to the phenylalanine, the CDR3 has a length of 15 residues. Only CDR3 DNA is held: 45 bases, read in frame from base 1. CDR1 SGHRS and CDR2 YFSETQ were looked up in the germline V gene. Trimming takes 0 bases from V and 6 bases from J, and the germline ends sit 15 bases apart. This sequence was found in a man aged 40-49 years with acute or convalescent COVID-19. The chain joins TRBV5-1 to TRBJ2-5; a weak D assignment points to TRBD2 (5 bases agree). Specimen: peripheral blood. The CDR3 loop reads CASSLDPTEGKTQYF. DNA sequence: TGCGCCAGCAGCTTGGACCCCACTGAGGGAAAGACCCAGTACTTC.